Sequencing of this TCR beta chain was carried out in a study of OX40 agonist ivuxolimab in advanced cancers. Broadly, across the study: Ivuxolimab was an agonistic, fully human IgG2 monoclonal antibody directed against OX40 (CD134), a costimulatory receptor. Intravenous ivuxolimab was administered to patients every 2 weeks at six dose levels: 0.01, 0.1, 0.3, 1.5, 3 and 10 mg/kg. Among the roughly 54 dose-escalation patients, some 20 had hepatocellular carcinoma, about 15 melanoma, 9 renal cell carcinoma and 9 head and neck cancer. In the dose-escalation cohort, around four fifths of patients were male, and the mean age was approximately 64 years, with a range of roughly 23 to 85. Prior anti-PD-1, anti-PD-L1 or anti-CTLA-4 therapy was permitted, and about two fifths of dose-escalation patients had received checkpoint inhibitors. Partial responses were achieved by three dose-escalation patients, of whom one had hepatocellular carcinoma and two had cutaneous melanoma. Peripheral TCRbeta sequencing was intended to test whether TCR sequence diversity was altered and clonal T-cell expansion was caused by ivuxolimab. The paper covers the monotherapy dose-escalation part of the phase I ivuxolimab trial, which included N ≈ 54 patients. Overall study outcomes, separate from this receptor: The antigen specificity of the clonally expanded peripheral T cells was not determined. Low levels of normalized T-cell clonal expansion were also shown by some nonresponding patients. At doses from 0.1 to 3.0 mg/kg, clonal expansion was seen in both CD4+ and CD8+ blood T cells between baseline and week 6. On average, CD8+ T cells showed more expanded clones than CD4+ T cells after ivuxolimab. In the 0.1-3.0 mg/kg groups, partial responders had among the lowest normalized peripheral clonal expansion, particularly in CD8+ T cells.

The trial excluded patients who had a history of autoimmune disease or who were on systemic immunosuppression. In every dose cohort, peripheral blood was drawn for TCR sequencing at baseline, cycle 4 day 1, and cycle 7 day 1. The samples were taken from a phase I, first-in-human, multicenter, open-label dose-escalation trial of ivuxolimab. Adults with locally advanced or metastatic melanoma, renal cell, hepatocellular, or head and neck squamous cell carcinoma were enrolled in the trial. Before TCR sequencing, CD4+ and CD8+ T cells were separately sorted from peripheral blood. As regards this clone: Its antigen target is currently unknown. Nothing much larger sits one base from this clone, and base qualities are not available.

Genomic DNA was isolated from the sorted cells so that the TCRbeta CDR3 region could be sequenced. The immunoSEQ Assay was used to sequence the TCRbeta CDR3 regions. In TCRdb, the immuneACCESS table is reduced to in-frame sequences with V and J assigned. These tables do not hold every clone; where another copy was compared, an unresolved V gene accounts for under half, and the others remain unexplained. The sample has more than 55,000 clones on record, 88% of them singletons. The ten largest clones represent approximately 5.4% of the sample. Looking up the germline V gene (reference sequence) yields CDR1 SEHNR and CDR2 FQNEAQ. Trimming costs V 8 bases and J 9 bases, and their ends lie 17 bases apart. The CDR3 covers 13 residues, taking in both the cysteine and the phenylalanine. CDR3 DNA is the only sequence kept; it has 39 bases, read in frame from the first base.

Rearrangement joined TRBV7-9 to TRBJ1-5, and perhaps TRBD1 as D gene, on 6 matching bases. The specimen was CD4+ or CD8+ T cells sorted from blood, collected in a trial of the OX40 agonist ivuxolimab. The sequence came from an adult with an advanced solid tumor such as melanoma, head and neck, liver or kidney cancer. In nucleotides, the sequence is TGTGCCAGCGGGGGGGGCTCTGGAGGGCCCCAGCATTTT. Its translation is CASGGGSGGPQHF.